The 23 T cell receptor beta chains given below trace back to one sample, sequenced in a study of Ad26.COV2.S vaccination and SARS-CoV-2 variants. Data came from immunoSEQ multiplex PCR; TCRdb stores just in-frame clones and leaves some out. This table has about 390,000 clones, approximately 86% appearing once. As for treatment: roughly 18 received Ad26.COV2.S at low or high dose, single or two shots; roughly 5 received placebo; per-sample allocation not given. Samples came from day 63 after the first vaccine or placebo injection. The source material was peripheral blood, sampled in a trial of Ad26.COV2.S vaccine versus placebo. Receptors were obtained from a person between 18 and 65 years old who received the Ad26.COV2.S COVID-19 vaccine or a placebo.

V gene TRBV7-9 combines with J gene TRBJ1-2; tentative D call: TRBD1 (6 bases). This CDR3 is built from 17 residues. The germline V gene has CDR1 SEHNR and CDR2 FQNEAQ (reference sequence). Trimming stripped 6 bases from V and 10 bases from J, with 30 bases between. CDR3 sequence (DNA): TGTGCCAGCAGTTACGACAGGAACTCCGCTCGTGGGTTCGTCTACACCTTC. Its translation is CASSYDRNSARGFVYTF. The full variable domain, in which reference TRBV7-9 and TRBJ1-2 provide the parts outside the CDR3, is DTGVSQNPRHKITKRGQNVTFRCDPISEHNRLYWYRQTLGQGPEFLTYFQNEAQLEKSRLLSDRFSAERPKGSFSTLEIQRTEQGDSAMYLCASSYDRNSARGFVYTFGSGTRLTVV.

This sequence joins TRBV3-1 (or the pseudogene TRBV3-2) and TRBJ1-6; D not certain. V was trimmed by 4 bases and J by 0 bases, leaving 16 bases between them. Germline CDR1 is LGHDT and CDR2 is YNNKEL (reference sequence). The CDR3 covers 18 residues. CDR3: CASSRTVGGSSYNSPLHF. Written as DNA, the CDR3 is TGTGCCAGCAGCCGTACGGTGGGCGGTAGCTCCTATAATTCACCCCTCCACTTT.

This clone has only one observation. This chain connects TRBV11-2 to TRBJ2-1, with TRBD2 matching 8 bases. The CDR3 extends over 14 amino acids. V shed 7 bases, J shed 4 bases, and the junction held 6 bases outside the gene matches. Germline CDR1 is SGHAT and CDR2 is FQNNGV. The CDR3 reads CASTFREGYNEQFF. The DNA for the CDR3 is TGTGCCAGCACCTTTCGGGAGGGGTACAATGAGCAGTTCTTC.

The chain carries TRBV7-9 and TRBJ2-1, with 12 bases identical to TRBD2. Germline trimming cut 5 bases from V and 0 bases from J; bases unmatched to any gene: 11. This CDR3 region has 19 residues. Germline V gene lookup returns CDR1 SEHNR and CDR2 FQNEAQ (reference sequence). The chain's CDR3 is CASSPRLAGAQSSYNEQFF. The CDR3 bases are TGTGCCAGCAGCCCCCGACTAGCGGGGGCCCAGAGCTCCTACAATGAGCAGTTCTTC.

This chain joins TRBV4-1 and TRBJ2-1; TRBD2 aligns across 7 bases. This CDR3 spans 12 amino acids. Germline V gives CDR1 MGHRA, CDR2 YSYEKL. J lost 5 bases, V lost 6 bases, and 1 base had no gene match. The CDR3 loop reads CASRGGNNEQFF. CDR3 nucleotide sequence: TGCGCCAGCAGGGGGGGGAACAATGAGCAGTTCTTC.

About this clone itself: The sample carries other DNA sequences with the same CDR3. The chain is built from TRBV3-1 (or the pseudogene TRBV3-2) and TRBJ2-3; D possibly corresponds to TRBD2 (5 bases). CDR1 is LGHDT, CDR2 YNNKEL, per germline (reference sequence). Trimming shortened V by 2 bases and J by 0 bases, and 12 bases separated the two germline ends. This CDR3 contains 16 residues. CDR3 loop: CASSQFSGSSTDTQYF. As DNA, the CDR3 is TGTGCCAGCAGCCAATTCAGCGGATCTAGCACAGATACGCAGTATTTT.

Only a few counts were recorded for this clone. This chain links TRBV12-3 or TRBV12-4 with TRBJ2-7; D perhaps matches TRBD2 (6 bases). V lost 4 bases and J lost 8, with 15 bases in between. This CDR3 is 13 amino acids long. This chain's CDR3 is CASSSGGFAQQYF. The CDR3 DNA reads as TGTGCCAGCAGTTCTGGGGGGTTTGCCCAGCAGTACTTC.

The J gene is TRBJ1-1, the V gene TRBV4-1, with D hard to call. Germline V CDR1 and CDR2: MGHRA, YSYEKL. The V end was cut by 4 bases, the J end by 0 bases, with 6 bases between. This CDR3 contains 13 residues. In nucleotides, the CDR3 is TGCGCCAGCAGCCTGGACCTGAACACTGAAGCTTTCTTT. It is translated as CASSLDLNTEAFF.

This chain joins TRBV20-1 and TRBJ2-3; possibly TRBD2 for D (7 bases). This CDR3 region has 14 residues. Germline loops: CDR1 DFQATT, CDR2 SNEGSKA (reference sequence). V lost 3 bases, J lost 1 base, and 11 bases lay in between. CDR3 loop: CSASLGGRTDTQYF. The CDR3 DNA is TGCAGTGCTAGTCTGGGGGGGCGCACAGATACGCAGTATTTT.

This clone was observed once. This chain links TRBV5-4 with TRBJ2-7; D ambiguous. CDR1 and CDR2 (germline): SGHNT, YYREEE (reference sequence). Trimming cost V 4 bases and J 2 bases, with 16 bases left between them. This CDR3 contains 15 residues. CDR3 sequence: CASSRDPLGPYEQYF. CDR3 nucleotides: TGTGCCAGCAGCCGAGACCCGCTCGGGCCCTACGAGCAGTACTTC.

The J gene is TRBJ2-1, the V gene TRBV29-1, with D perhaps being TRBD1 or TRBD2 (5 bases each). This CDR3 comprises 17 residues. Trimming pared 1 base from V and 0 bases from J, leaving 16 bases between. Germline CDR1 SQVTM, CDR2 ANQGSEA. The CDR3 DNA sequence: TGCAGCGTTGAAGGGTTCGGGACCCACGTCTCCTACAATGAGCAGTTCTTC. Residues: CSVEGFGTHVSYNEQFF.

The rearrangement joins TRBV6-5 to TRBJ1-5; no reliable D call. Germline CDR1 reads MNHEY; CDR2 reads SVGAGI. The CDR3 spans 13 residues. Trimming shortened V by 4 bases and J by 2 bases, and 6 bases separated the two germline ends. The CDR3 spells CASSSRGNQPQHF. The DNA for the CDR3 is TGTGCCAGCAGTTCTAGGGGCAATCAGCCCCAGCATTTT.

The chain links TRBV7-2 to TRBJ1-1, with 9 positions matching TRBD1. The germline V gene encodes CDR1 SGHTA and CDR2 FQGNSA. V gave up 4 bases and J gave up 3 bases; unmatched junction bases: 6. The CDR3 runs to 15 residues. CDR3 nucleotide sequence: TGTGCCAGCAGCTACCCCAGGACAGGGGACACTGAAGCTTTCTTT. This sequence encodes CASSYPRTGDTEAFF.

The V and J genes are TRBV4-2 and TRBJ1-1, with 10 bases that match TRBD1. Trimming took 0 bases from V and 10 from J; bases not matched to a gene: 5. The germline gives CDR1 LGHNA, CDR2 YNFKEQ. This CDR3 contains 14 residues. DNA for the CDR3: TGTGCCAGCAGCCAAGATACAGGACAGGGGGGAGCTTTCTTT. Translating gives CASSQDTGQGGAFF.

The J gene is TRBJ1-5, the V gene TRBV4-1; no clear D. The germline gives CDR1 MGHRA, CDR2 YSYEKL. Trimming took off 0 bases at V and 3 bases at J, with 9 bases between the two ends. The CDR3 runs to 15 residues. The chain's CDR3 is CASSQEIQINQPQHF. In nucleotides, the CDR3 is TGCGCCAGCAGCCAAGAAATACAGATCAATCAGCCCCAGCATTTT.

The chain carries TRBV12-3 or TRBV12-4 and TRBJ1-3; no reliable D call. The CDR3 is made up of 13 amino acids. Trimming removed 1 base from V and 5 bases from J, with 6 bases in between. CDR3 in DNA: TGTGCCAGCAGTTTAGAGGCTCGAAACACCATATATTTT. Its protein product is CASSLEARNTIYF.

This clone was seen a single time. V gene TRBV12-5 combines with J gene TRBJ1-3, with D possibly being TRBD1 (5 bases). CDR1 and CDR2 from the germline V gene are LGHNT and FRNRAP. There are 14 residues in the CDR3. V shed 6 bases and J shed 2 bases, with 11 bases lying between them. Here the CDR3 reads CASGASGPGNTIYF. The CDR3 region has the DNA TGTGCTAGTGGGGCCTCAGGGCCTGGAAACACCATATATTTT.

J is TRBJ1-3 and V is TRBV13; D may be TRBD1 (6 bases). The CDR3 length is 14 residues. Trimming removed 7 bases at V and 0 bases at J, with 10 bases between. CDR1 and CDR2 from the germline V gene are PRHDT and FYEKMQ (reference sequence). The CDR3 loop is CASNGGLSGNTIYF. The DNA for the CDR3 is TGTGCCAGCAACGGGGGGCTCTCTGGAAACACCATATATTTT.

The J gene is TRBJ1-4, the V gene TRBV4-1; D perhaps matches TRBD1 (6 bases). This CDR3 has 13 residues. Germline V CDR1 and CDR2: MGHRA, YSYEKL. V dropped 7 bases and J dropped 7 bases, with 13 bases sitting between them. CDR3 sequence reads: CASNKGGVEKLFF. The CDR3 nucleotides read TGCGCCAGCAACAAGGGGGGAGTTGAAAAACTGTTTTTT.

This clone was counted a single time. The chain has TRBV7-8 and TRBJ2-7; perhaps TRBD1 as D (7 bases). In germline, CDR1 is SGHVS, CDR2 FQNEAQ. The CDR3 has 14 residues. Trimming removed 5 bases from V and 4 bases from J, with 15 bases in between. The CDR3 reads CASSASGGGYEQYF. The CDR3 nucleotides are TGTGCCAGCAGCGCCTCAGGGGGAGGATACGAGCAGTACTTC.

The chain recombines TRBV18 with TRBJ1-4; TRBD1 agrees at 8 bases. This CDR3 has 14 amino acids. Losses at the gene ends were 5 bases for V and 8 bases for J; bases not matched to a gene: 7. CDR1 is KGHSH, CDR2 LQKENI, per germline. The CDR3 protein is CASSAQGDFEKLFF. CDR3 sequence (DNA): TGTGCCAGCTCAGCACAGGGGGATTTCGAAAAACTGTTTTTT.

The V call is TRBV21-1, the J call TRBJ2-5; the table's D call, TRBD1, was not checked against the DNA. TRBV21-1 is an annotated pseudogene. The CDR3 is made up of 13 amino acids. CDR3 region: CASSAQGVETQYF. DNA for the CDR3: TGTGCCAGCAGCGCCCAGGGCGTTGAGACCCAGTACTTC.

The chain combines TRBV7-8 with TRBJ1-1, with 10 bases lining up with TRBD1. The germline V gene has CDR1 SGHVS and CDR2 FQNEAQ. The CDR3 sequence is 15 residues long. V was clipped by 1 base and J by 1 base; unmatched bases: 0. The CDR3, as DNA: TGTGCCAGCAGCTTAGGACAGGGGGCGAACACTGAAGCTTTCTTT. Translation gives CASSLGQGANTEAFF. Filled out from reference TRBV7-8 and TRBJ1-1, the complete variable domain reads GAGVSQSPRYKVAKRGQDVALRCDPISGHVSLFWYQQALGQGPEFLTYFQNEAQLDKSGLPSDRFFAERPEGSVSTLKIQRTQQEDSAVYLCASSLGQGANTEAFFGQGTRLTVV.